The present T cell receptor (beta chain) was sequenced within a study of a mutant IDH1 vaccine in newly diagnosed glioma. Assay: immunoSEQ multiplex PCR; the TCRdb copy retains only in-frame clones and omits some. This table has 110,000 or so clones, around 90% appearing once. Points on this clone: Antigen unknown.

Indicated time point: week 11, during vaccination. Vaccination used 300 ug of mutant IDH1 20-mer peptide per dose, with topical imiquimod. The CDR3 covers 14 residues. V was cut by 4 bases and J by 6 bases, with 14 bases left in between. Germline values: CDR1 SGHAT, CDR2 FQNNGV. The chain has TRBV11-2 and TRBJ2-3; D may be TRBD1 or TRBD2 (5 bases each). The sequencing used PBMCs, collected from a glioma patient whose treatment included an IDH1 peptide vaccine. This clonotype was obtained from a woman between 45 and 65 years old with glioma. CDR3 residues: CASSSRRGVDTQYF. Written as DNA, the CDR3 is TGTGCCAGCAGCTCCCGAAGGGGAGTGGATACGCAGTATTTT.